Listed below are T cell receptor beta chains from one sample, sequenced in a study of CD8 T cells in Susac syndrome. TCRdb passed the immunoSEQ multiplex PCR reads through MiXCR, listing each CDR3 protein once. The table shows some 120,000 distinct CDR3 sequences, with approximately 95% occurring only once. What was sequenced was CD8+ T cells from PBMCs. The origin of the receptors is a human donor with multiple sclerosis. Both conserved end residues are part of each CDR3. Fields, in order: D gene, clone size, V gene, J gene, CDR3 protein, CDR3 DNA. The D gene is left open where the match is weak. Clone size is stated in some rows and not others, as once, few, many or a class when expanded.

d_gene: NA; abundance: NA; v_gene: TRBV9; j_gene: TRBJ1-2; CDR3aa: CASSVGRLGGYTF; CDR3nt: TGTGCCAGCAGCGTAGGCAGGCTCGGGGGCTACACCTTC
d_gene: NA; abundance: NA; v_gene: TRBV5-1; j_gene: TRBJ1-1; CDR3aa: CASYSGGWDTEAFF; CDR3nt: TGCGCCAGCTACTCTGGGGGCTGGGACACTGAAGCTTTCTTT
d_gene: NA; abundance: NA; v_gene: TRBV9; j_gene: TRBJ2-1; CDR3aa: CASSGYNEQFF; CDR3nt: TGTGCCAGCAGCGGCTACAATGAGCAGTTCTTC
d_gene: TRBD1; abundance: once; v_gene: TRBV10-1; j_gene: TRBJ2-7; CDR3aa: CASSDSSGGEQYF; CDR3nt: TGCGCCAGCAGTGATTCATCAGGGGGCGAGCAGTACTTC
d_gene: NA; abundance: NA; v_gene: TRBV28; j_gene: TRBJ2-2; CDR3aa: CASCSGSTTGELFF; CDR3nt: TGTGCCAGCTGTTCGGGGTCCACCACCGGGGAGCTGTTTTTT
d_gene: NA; abundance: NA; v_gene: TRBV29-1; j_gene: TRBJ1-3; CDR3aa: CSVEDGVSGNTIYF; CDR3nt: TGCAGCGTTGAAGATGGGGTTTCTGGAAACACCATATATTTT
d_gene: NA; abundance: NA; v_gene: TRBV19; j_gene: TRBJ1-2; CDR3aa: CASRMGDYGYTF; CDR3nt: TGTGCCAGTCGTATGGGGGACTATGGCTACACCTTC
d_gene: NA; abundance: NA; v_gene: TRBV2; j_gene: TRBJ1-2; CDR3aa: CASPGPGGACYGYTF; CDR3nt: TGTGCCAGCCCGGGTCCGGGAGGAGCGTGCTATGGCTACACCTTC
d_gene: NA; abundance: NA; v_gene: TRBV18; j_gene: TRBJ1-1; CDR3aa: CASSPPNTEAFF; CDR3nt: TGTGCCAGCTCCCCCCCGAACACTGAAGCTTTCTTT
d_gene: NA; abundance: once; v_gene: TRBV12-3/TRBV12-4; j_gene: TRBJ2-5; CDR3aa: CASSPLVRVETQYF; CDR3nt: TGTGCCAGCAGTCCTCTAGTCAGGGTTGAGACCCAGTACTTC
d_gene: NA; abundance: NA; v_gene: TRBV18; j_gene: TRBJ2-5; CDR3aa: CASSPGFAETQYF; CDR3nt: TGTGCCAGCTCTCCAGGGTTCGCGGAGACCCAGTACTTC
d_gene: TRBD1; abundance: NA; v_gene: TRBV30; j_gene: TRBJ2-7; CDR3aa: CALKTGESYEQYF; CDR3nt: TGTGCCCTTAAGACAGGGGAATCCTACGAGCAGTACTTC
d_gene: NA; abundance: once; v_gene: TRBV9; j_gene: TRBJ2-7; CDR3aa: CASSVGRAMYEQYF; CDR3nt: TGTGCCAGCAGCGTAGGCAGGGCGATGTACGAGCAGTACTTC
d_gene: TRBD1; abundance: NA; v_gene: TRBV29-1; j_gene: TRBJ2-6; CDR3aa: CSVEDHRDRATGANVLTF; CDR3nt: TGCAGCGTTGAAGACCATAGGGACAGGGCGACTGGGGCCAACGTCCTGACTTTC
d_gene: TRBD1; abundance: NA; v_gene: TRBV13; j_gene: TRBJ2-5; CDR3aa: CASSRSGTVQETQYF; CDR3nt: TGTGCCAGCAGTCGTTCCGGGACAGTCCAAGAGACCCAGTACTTC
d_gene: TRBD1; abundance: NA; v_gene: TRBV30; j_gene: TRBJ1-5; CDR3aa: CAWSGGTGQQPQHF; CDR3nt: TGTGCCTGGAGTGGAGGGACAGGTCAACAGCCCCAGCATTTT
d_gene: TRBD2; abundance: NA; v_gene: TRBV7-3; j_gene: TRBJ2-1; CDR3aa: CASSPSGPNYNEQFF; CDR3nt: TGTGCCAGCAGCCCTAGCGGGCCGAACTACAATGAGCAGTTCTTC
d_gene: NA; abundance: NA; v_gene: TRBV4-1; j_gene: TRBJ2-2; CDR3aa: CASSSPGGGEELFF; CDR3nt: TGCGCCAGCAGCTCCCCAGGGGGAGGCGAGGAGCTGTTTTTT
d_gene: TRBD1; abundance: NA; v_gene: TRBV6-5; j_gene: TRBJ1-5; CDR3aa: CASGQGGNQPQHF; CDR3nt: TGTGCCAGCGGCCAGGGGGGCAATCAGCCCCAGCATTTT
d_gene: NA; abundance: NA; v_gene: TRBV27; j_gene: TRBJ2-1; CDR3aa: CASSPGTTLNEQFF; CDR3nt: TGTGCCAGCAGTCCCGGGACAACGTTGAATGAGCAGTTCTTC
d_gene: NA; abundance: few; v_gene: TRBV14; j_gene: TRBJ2-2; CDR3aa: CASSQDWGGTNTGELFF; CDR3nt: TGTGCCAGCAGCCAAGATTGGGGCGGGACCAACACCGGGGAGCTGTTTTTT
d_gene: TRBD1; abundance: NA; v_gene: TRBV7-3; j_gene: TRBJ1-2; CDR3aa: CASSPGQGYGYTF; CDR3nt: TGTGCCAGCAGCCCGGGACAGGGCTATGGCTACACCTTC
d_gene: TRBD1; abundance: NA; v_gene: TRBV20-1; j_gene: TRBJ2-1; CDR3aa: CSALRDRGYNEQFF; CDR3nt: TGCAGTGCGCTCCGGGACAGGGGCTACAATGAGCAGTTCTTC
d_gene: TRBD1; abundance: few; v_gene: TRBV5-1; j_gene: TRBJ2-5; CDR3aa: CASSLGDSLTQETQYF; CDR3nt: TGCGCCAGCAGCTTGGGGGACAGCCTCACACAAGAGACCCAGTACTTC
d_gene: TRBD1; abundance: NA; v_gene: TRBV4-1; j_gene: TRBJ1-5; CDR3aa: CASSPQGPGGRHSNQPQHF; CDR3nt: TGCGCCAGCAGCCCACAGGGGCCTGGAGGGAGACATAGCAATCAGCCCCAGCATTTT
d_gene: TRBD1; abundance: NA; v_gene: TRBV5-1; j_gene: TRBJ1-1; CDR3aa: CASSLGLGGGGGTEAFF; CDR3nt: TGCGCCAGCAGCTTGGGTTTAGGGGGCGGAGGAGGCACTGAAGCTTTCTTT
d_gene: NA; abundance: NA; v_gene: TRBV7-8; j_gene: TRBJ2-5; CDR3aa: CASSLPRAETQYF; CDR3nt: TGTGCCAGCAGCTTACCCCGGGCAGAGACCCAGTACTTC
d_gene: TRBD1; abundance: few; v_gene: TRBV20-1; j_gene: TRBJ2-5; CDR3aa: CSARERRTGPETQYF; CDR3nt: TGCAGTGCTAGAGAGCGCAGGACAGGGCCCGAGACCCAGTACTTC
d_gene: NA; abundance: NA; v_gene: TRBV27; j_gene: TRBJ1-1; CDR3aa: CASSWGVRTEAFF; CDR3nt: TGTGCCAGCAGTTGGGGAGTTCGCACTGAAGCTTTCTTT